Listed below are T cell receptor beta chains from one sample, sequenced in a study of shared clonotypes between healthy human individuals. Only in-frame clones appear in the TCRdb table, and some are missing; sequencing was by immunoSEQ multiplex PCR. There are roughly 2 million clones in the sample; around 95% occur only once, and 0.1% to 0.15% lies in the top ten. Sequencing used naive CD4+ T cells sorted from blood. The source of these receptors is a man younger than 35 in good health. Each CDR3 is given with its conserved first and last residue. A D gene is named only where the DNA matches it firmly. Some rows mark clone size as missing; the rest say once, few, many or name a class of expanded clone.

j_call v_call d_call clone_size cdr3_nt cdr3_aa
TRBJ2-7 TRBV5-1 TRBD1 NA TGCGCCAGCAGCTTGGCCGCGGCAGGGGGCCTAAACGAGCAGTACTTC CASSLAAAGGLNEQYF
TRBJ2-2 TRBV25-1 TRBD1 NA TGTGCCAGCAGTGCTCCACCGGGACAGGGGGCGTACACCGGGGAGCTGTTTTTT CASSAPPGQGAYTGELFF
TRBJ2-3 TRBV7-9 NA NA TGTGCCAGCAGCTTAGAACTAGATACGCAGTATTTT CASSLELDTQYF
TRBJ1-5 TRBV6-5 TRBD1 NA TGTGCCGTAAGGGACAGTAATCAGCCCCAGCATTTT CAVRDSNQPQHF
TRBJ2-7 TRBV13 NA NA TGTGCCAGCCGGCGTGGGGGGAGCTCCTACGAGCAGTACTTC CASRRGGSSYEQYF
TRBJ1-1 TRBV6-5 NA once TGTGCCAGCAGTTTTCTGTGGGAGGGCTCTGAAGCTTTCTTT CASSFLWEGSEAFF
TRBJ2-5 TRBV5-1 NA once TGCGCCAGCAGCTTGGCCAGCTACCAAGAGACCCAGTACTTC CASSLASYQETQYF
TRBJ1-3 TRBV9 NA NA TGTGCCAGCAGCGTAGAAGGATCGCGGGGAAACACCATATATTTT CASSVEGSRGNTIYF
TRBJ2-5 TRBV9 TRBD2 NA TGTGCCAGCAGCGTGGATAGCGGGGAGAGAGAGACCCAGTACTTC CASSVDSGERETQYF
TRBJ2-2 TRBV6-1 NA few TGTGCCAGCAGTGAATACAGCCCTGACTGGGGGGGGGAGCTGTTTTTT CASSEYSPDWGGELFF
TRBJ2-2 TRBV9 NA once TGTGCCAGCAGCACAACAGAGGGGCTCACCGGGGAGCTGTTTTTT CASSTTEGLTGELFF
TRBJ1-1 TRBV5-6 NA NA TGTGCCAGCAGCTTGGCGGGGGCTAGCACTGAAGCTTTCTTT CASSLAGASTEAFF
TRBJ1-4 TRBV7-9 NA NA TGTGCCAGCAGCCCAGGGGAGAATAGAAATGAAAAACTGTTTTTT CASSPGENRNEKLFF
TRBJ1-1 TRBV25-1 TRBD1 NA TGTGCCAGCAGTGAAATCGTGAGCGGACAGGGGGGGACTGAAGCTTTCTTT CASSEIVSGQGGTEAFF
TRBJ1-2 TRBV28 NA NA TGTGCCAGCAGTTTGCCAACTAACTATGGCTACACCTTC CASSLPTNYGYTF
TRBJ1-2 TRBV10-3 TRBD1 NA TGTGCCATCAGTGATTCCGACAGGGTCTATGGCTACACCTTC CAISDSDRVYGYTF
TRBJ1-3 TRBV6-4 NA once TGTGCCAGCAGTGAGAGGGGGTCTGGAAACACCATATATTTT CASSERGSGNTIYF
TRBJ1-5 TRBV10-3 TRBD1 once TGTGCCATCAGTGGGGGACAGGGCGGTGGGCCCCAGCATTTT CAISGGQGGGPQHF
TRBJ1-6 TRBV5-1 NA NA TGCGCCAGCAGCCAGGGGAATAATTCACCCCTCCACTTT CASSQGNNSPLHF
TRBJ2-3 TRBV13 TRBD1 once TGTGCCAGCAGCTCGCGGGACAGGGGGAACAAAGATACGCAGTATTTT CASSSRDRGNKDTQYF
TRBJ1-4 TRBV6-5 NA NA TGTGCCAGCAGTTTGGGGCAGGTGGGGGAAAAACTGTTTTTT CASSLGQVGEKLFF
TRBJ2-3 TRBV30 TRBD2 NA TGTGCCTGGAGTGGGCAGCGGGGGGCCCAGTATTTT CAWSGQRGAQYF
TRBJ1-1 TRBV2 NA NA TGTGCCAGCACCCCGGTGAAGGGCACTGAAGCTTTCTTT CASTPVKGTEAFF
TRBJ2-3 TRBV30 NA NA TGTGCCTGGAGTGTAGGAAGGAGAGAGACAGATACGCAGTATTTT CAWSVGRRETDTQYF
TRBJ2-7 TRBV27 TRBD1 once TGTGCCAGCAGTTTAGAGAGACAGGGGATCCACGAGCAGTACTTC CASSLERQGIHEQYF
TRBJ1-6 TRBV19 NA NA TGTGCCAGTAGTAAGACAGGCCTCTATAATTCACCCCTCCACTTT CASSKTGLYNSPLHF
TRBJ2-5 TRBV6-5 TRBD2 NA TGTGCCAGCAGTTACTCGAGAGGGCGGGGGAAAGAGACCCAGTACTTC CASSYSRGRGKETQYF
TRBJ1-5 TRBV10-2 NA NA TGCGCCAGCAGTGAGTCGAGCAGCAATCAGCCCCAGCATTTT CASSESSSNQPQHF
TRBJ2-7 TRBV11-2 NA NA TGTGCCAGCAGCTTTGCGGGGGACATAGCCTACGAGCAGTACTTC CASSFAGDIAYEQYF
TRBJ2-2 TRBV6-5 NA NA TGTGCCAGCAGCGGACGGACCGGGGAGCTGTTTTTT CASSGRTGELFF
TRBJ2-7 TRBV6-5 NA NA TGTGCCAGCAGTTCCACTACCTACGAGCAGTACTTC CASSSTTYEQYF
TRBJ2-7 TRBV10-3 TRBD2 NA TGTGCCATCAGTGCCCTATCGGGGGGCTACGAGCAGTACTTC CAISALSGGYEQYF
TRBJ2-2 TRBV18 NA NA TGTGCCAGCTCACCACCGACGGGACATTCCACCGGGGAGCTGTTTTTT CASSPPTGHSTGELFF
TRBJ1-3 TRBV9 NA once TGTGCCAGCAGCGTAGGAGGTACTACCTCTGGAAACACCATATATTTT CASSVGGTTSGNTIYF
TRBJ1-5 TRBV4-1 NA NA TGCGCCAGCAGACAAAACATCGGACAGAGCAATCAGCCCCAGCATTTT CASRQNIGQSNQPQHF
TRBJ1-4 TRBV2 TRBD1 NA TGTGCCAGCAGGGTAGACAGGGGAGAGGAAAAACTGTTTTTT CASRVDRGEEKLFF
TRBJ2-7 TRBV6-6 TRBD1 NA TGTGCCAGCAGTTCACAGGGGCCCAAGCCCTACGAGCAGTACTTC CASSSQGPKPYEQYF
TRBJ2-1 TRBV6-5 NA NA TGTGCCAGCATGCAGAGACTGGATTACAATGAGCAGTTCTTC CASMQRLDYNEQFF
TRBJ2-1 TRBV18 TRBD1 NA TGTGCCAGCTCACTTAGACCGGTGGGACAGGGGAATATTGGGAACAATGAGCAGTTCTTC CASSLRPVGQGNIGNNEQFF
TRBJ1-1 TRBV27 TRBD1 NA TGTGCCAGCAGTTTACTTGGGACAGGAATGAACACTGAAGCTTTCTTT CASSLLGTGMNTEAFF
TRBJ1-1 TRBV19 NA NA TGTGCGGCGGGGGGGGCGAAGGCTGAAGCTTTCTTT CAAGGAKAEAFF
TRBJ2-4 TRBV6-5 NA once TGTGCCAGCAGTAGGGAAGGGATAAACATTCAGTACTTC CASSREGINIQYF
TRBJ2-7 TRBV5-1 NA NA TGCGCCAGCAGCCAGGACAGTACTCAATACTTC CASSQDSTQYF
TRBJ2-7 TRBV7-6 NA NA TGTGCCAGCAGCTTTGACGCTTACGAGCAGTACTTC CASSFDAYEQYF
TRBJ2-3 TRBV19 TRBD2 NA TGTGCCAGTACTCCAACTAGCGGAAGCACAGATACGCAGTATTTT CASTPTSGSTDTQYF
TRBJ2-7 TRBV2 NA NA TGTGCCAGCAGTGTCTATTCCGAGCAGTACTTC CASSVYSEQYF
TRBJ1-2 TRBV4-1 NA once TGCGCCAGCAGCCAAGCCAAAGACTGGGTGTACTATGGCTACACCTTC CASSQAKDWVYYGYTF
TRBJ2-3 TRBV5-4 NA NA TGTGCCAGCAGCTTGTATTTGGAACCTGGCACAGATACGCAGTATTTT CASSLYLEPGTDTQYF
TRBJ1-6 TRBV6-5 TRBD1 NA TGTGCCAGCAGTTACGATAGGACAGGGCATAATTCACCCCTCCACTTT CASSYDRTGHNSPLHF
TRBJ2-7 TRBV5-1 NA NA TGCGCCAGCAGCCTGGTAGGATCGTACGAGCAGTACTTC CASSLVGSYEQYF